The 7 T cell receptor beta chains below come from one sample, sequenced in a study of regulatory T cells in long-lasting Graves disease. Time point meaning: newly diagnosed GD, antithyroid drugs for less than 3 months. From RNA extracted from PBMCs, the TCR library was made. Building the TCR beta libraries relied on iRepertoire HTBI primers, and CDR3 regions underwent Arm-PCR. In TCRdb, the multiplex PCR reads were re-called with MiXCR into one record per CDR3 protein. The repertoire consists of 560,000 or so distinct CDR3 sequences, with about 16% occurring once and the leading ten covering 12%. Separately, the same data were catalogued under a study of T cells in Graves' hyperthyroidism and ophthalmopathy.

The source was peripheral blood mononuclear cells (PBMCs), collected at new diagnosis, from a patient treated with antithyroid drugs. The receptors stem from a man aged 18 to 29 with Graves disease.

The V gene is TRBV4-1, the J gene TRBJ1-2; weak D call: TRBD1 (5 bases). Trimming removed 4 bases at V and 3 bases at J, with 15 bases between. Germline V gives CDR1 MGHRA, CDR2 YSYEKL. This CDR3 is built from 15 residues. DNA for the CDR3: TGCGCCAGCAGCCGAGTAAGCAGGGCCGACTATGGCTACACCTTC. Its protein is CASSRVSRADYGYTF.

A word on this clonotype: It is likely a read error: a sequence one base away is far more abundant. The chain carries TRBV10-3 and TRBJ2-5; 13 bases fit TRBD2. The germline CDR1 and CDR2 sequences are ENHRY and SYGVKD. The CDR3 runs 12 residues. The V gene end was trimmed by 10 bases and the J gene end by 13 bases; junction bases not matched to a gene: 9. CDR3 DNA sequence: TGTGCCACCCGGACTAGCGGGAGTGCGGTGTACTTC. Its protein product is CATRTSGSAVYF.

The chain uses TRBV14 and TRBJ2-4; 7 nucleotides align to TRBD2. The CDR3 loop spans 16 amino acids. Per germline, CDR1 SGHDN and CDR2 FVKESK. The ends lost 2 bases at V and 4 bases at J; junction bases unmatched: 8. This CDR3 reads CASSQSGMAEKNIQYF. The CDR3 DNA follows: TGTGCCAGCAGCCAAAGCGGGATGGCGGAAAAAAACATTCAGTACTTC.

This clonotype has a count of ten or more. This CDR3 is CASSFLPRGVNEKLFF. CDR3 bases: TGTGCCAGCAGTTTTCTCCCTCGGGGGGTTAATGAAAAACTGTTTTTT. J is TRBJ1-4 and V is TRBV27; perhaps TRBD1 as D (5 bases). V gave up 3 bases and J gave up 4 bases, with 15 bases separating them. From germline, CDR1 is MNHEY and CDR2 SMNVEV (reference sequence). The CDR3 is 16 amino acids.

This clonotype was picked up a small number of times. A much larger clone lies a single base off, so this may be a read error. V and J are TRBV30 and TRBJ2-3; D uncertain. Trimming cost V 4 bases and J 4 bases, with 15 bases left between them. This CDR3 spans 14 amino acids. The germline V gene has CDR1 GTSNPN and CDR2 SVGIG (reference sequence). CDR3 residues: CAWTLGPRADTQYF. DNA for the CDR3: TGTGCCTGGACTCTAGGGCCTAGAGCAGATACGCAGTATTTT.

The sample holds many counts of this clonotype. The rearrangement joins TRBV5-1 to TRBJ2-7; TRBD2 matches 13 bases. V gave up 4 bases and J gave up 2 bases; unmatched junction bases: 6. This CDR3 spans 16 amino acids. CDR1 SGHRS and CDR2 YFSETQ come from the germline V gene. The CDR3 region is CASSPAGTSGTYEQYF. CDR3 bases: TGCGCCAGCAGCCCAGCCGGGACTAGCGGGACCTACGAGCAGTACTTC.

This clonotype was detected ten times or more. The chain recombines TRBV14 with TRBJ2-5; D is undetermined. This CDR3 spans 14 amino acids. V was trimmed by 2 bases and J by 1 base, leaving 8 bases between them. Germline V gene sequence: CDR1 SGHDN, CDR2 FVKESK. The CDR3 protein is CASSQITTQETQYF. DNA for the CDR3: TGTGCCAGCAGCCAAATCACCACCCAAGAGACCCAGTACTTC.